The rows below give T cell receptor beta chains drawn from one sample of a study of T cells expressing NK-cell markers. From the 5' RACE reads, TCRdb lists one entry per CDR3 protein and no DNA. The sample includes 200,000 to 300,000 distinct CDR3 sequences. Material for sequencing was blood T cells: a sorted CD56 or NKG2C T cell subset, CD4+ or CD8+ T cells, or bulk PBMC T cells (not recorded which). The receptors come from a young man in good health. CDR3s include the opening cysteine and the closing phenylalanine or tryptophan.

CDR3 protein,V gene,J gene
CSVGHGAEQYF,TRBV29-1,TRBJ2-7
CASSYLTSGSEYNEQFF,TRBV6-5,TRBJ2-1
CASSPSGLAGTNEQFF,TRBV5-1,TRBJ2-1
CATSDPAGRDYGYTF,TRBV24-1,TRBJ1-2
CAVRPPGDSPLHF,TRBV10-3,TRBJ1-6
CSALRGLGETQYF,TRBV29-1,TRBJ2-5
CSARDRQYNEKLFF,TRBV20-1,TRBJ1-4
CASSHGTSSETQYF,TRBV5-1,TRBJ2-5
CSVEDRGLLNLSYEQYF,TRBV29-1,TRBJ2-7
CASSTELEQYF,TRBV6-2/TRBV6-3,TRBJ2-7
CASSAYRGSPLHF,TRBV5-6,TRBJ1-6
CASGLGGDTQYF,TRBV2,TRBJ2-3
CASSSAKLAGGNEQFF,TRBV5-1,TRBJ2-1
CASSPLRTTQEEKLFF,TRBV6-1,TRBJ1-4
CASSYGQGKGLTDTQYF,TRBV5-6,TRBJ2-3
CASSLDTPGRGEKLFF,TRBV11-2,TRBJ1-4
CASRATSGTGNEQFF,TRBV12-3/TRBV12-4,TRBJ2-1
CSVVAFSYNEQFF,TRBV29-1,TRBJ2-1
CASTLDGRNTIYF,TRBV12-3/TRBV12-4,TRBJ1-3
CSATGRWADTQYF,TRBV29-1,TRBJ2-3
CASSPSAVNQPQHF,TRBV18,TRBJ1-5
CASSPGDSNNSPLHF,TRBV18,TRBJ1-6
CASSQRQGSGANVLTF,TRBV6-1,TRBJ2-6
CASSLASRGNIQYF,TRBV5-4,TRBJ2-4
CSALLAQNYNEQFF,TRBV20-1,TRBJ2-1
CASSFPQGATSTDTQYF,TRBV27,TRBJ2-3
CSATDSGTTTGELFF,TRBV20-1,TRBJ2-2
CASSELQETQYF,TRBV7-7,TRBJ2-5
CASSLAFPAPQETQYF,TRBV7-2,TRBJ2-5
CAIKSGDREGETQYF,TRBV10-3,TRBJ2-5
CSALLLDQETQYF,TRBV20-1,TRBJ2-5
CASSLVSGEGDTEAFF,TRBV5-1,TRBJ1-1
CASSVVDNNNEQFF,TRBV9,TRBJ2-1
CASSDSGRRQFF,TRBV5-1,TRBJ2-1
CASSIDHRRIQYF,TRBV19,TRBJ2-4
CASSLIRGVGEQFF,TRBV12-3/TRBV12-4,TRBJ2-1
CASRAAVATNEKLFF,TRBV5-1,TRBJ1-4
CATSREPDLRGGELFF,TRBV15,TRBJ2-2
CASSSNTGGSGAFF,TRBV12-3/TRBV12-4,TRBJ1-1
CSVAAGGGGTEAFF,TRBV29-1,TRBJ1-1
CASSLAGRTDANWGYTF,TRBV5-4,TRBJ1-2
CASSQERSQRDSPLHF,TRBV4-3,TRBJ1-6
CASSQEGLAGVGEQFF,TRBV3-1,TRBJ2-1